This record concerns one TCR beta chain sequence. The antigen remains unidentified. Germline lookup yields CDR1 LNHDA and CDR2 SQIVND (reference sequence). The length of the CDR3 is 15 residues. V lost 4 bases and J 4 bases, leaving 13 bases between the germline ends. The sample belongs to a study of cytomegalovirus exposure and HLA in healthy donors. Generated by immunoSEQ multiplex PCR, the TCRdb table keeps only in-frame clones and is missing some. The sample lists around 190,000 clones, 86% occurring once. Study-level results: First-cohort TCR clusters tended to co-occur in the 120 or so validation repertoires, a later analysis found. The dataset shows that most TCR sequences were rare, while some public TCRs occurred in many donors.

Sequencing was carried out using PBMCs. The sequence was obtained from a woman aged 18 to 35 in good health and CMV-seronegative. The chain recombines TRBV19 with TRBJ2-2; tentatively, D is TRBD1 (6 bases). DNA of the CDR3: TGTGCCAGTAGTACGAGGACAGCACCCACCGGGGAGCTGTTTTTT. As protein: CASSTRTAPTGELFF.